Listed below are T cell receptor beta chains from one sample, sequenced in a study of OX40 agonist ivuxolimab in advanced cancers. Measured with immunoSEQ multiplex PCR; TCRdb has only the in-frame clones, and not every one. The data hold fewer than 70,000 clones, with under 95% observed a single time. The source material was CD4+ or CD8+ T cells sorted from blood, sampled in a trial of the OX40 agonist ivuxolimab. Receptors originate from an adult with an advanced solid tumor such as melanoma, head and neck, liver or kidney cancer. Both conserved end residues are part of each CDR3. A D gene is named only where the DNA matches it firmly. A row's size may be missing; if present it is once, few, many or a size class.

j_call: TRBJ2-3
d_call: .
clone_size: .
v_call: TRBV7-2
cdr3_aa: CASSLRVHTSTDTQYF
cdr3_nt: TGTGCCAGCAGCTTACGTGTGCACACCTCCACAGATACGCAGTATTTT

j_call: TRBJ1-2
d_call: .
clone_size: .
v_call: TRBV6-1
cdr3_aa: CASEQNYGYTF
cdr3_nt: TGTGCCAGTGAACAGAACTATGGCTACACCTTC

j_call: TRBJ2-4
d_call: .
clone_size: .
v_call: TRBV11-3
cdr3_aa: CASSLATGRDIQYF
cdr3_nt: TGTGCCAGCAGCTTAGCCACAGGGAGGGACATTCAGTACTTC

j_call: TRBJ2-5
d_call: .
clone_size: .
v_call: TRBV6-1
cdr3_aa: CASSHKQETQYF
cdr3_nt: TGTGCCAGCAGTCACAAGCAAGAGACCCAGTACTTC

j_call: TRBJ2-1
d_call: TRBD2
clone_size: .
v_call: TRBV5-6
cdr3_aa: CASVLAGAYNEQFF
cdr3_nt: TGTGCCAGTGTTCTAGCGGGAGCCTACAATGAGCAGTTCTTC

j_call: TRBJ2-2
d_call: TRBD2
clone_size: .
v_call: TRBV6-4
cdr3_aa: CASRREGLGTGELFF
cdr3_nt: TGTGCCAGCAGGCGGGAGGGCCTCGGCACCGGGGAGCTGTTTTTT

j_call: TRBJ2-1
d_call: .
clone_size: .
v_call: TRBV7-2
cdr3_aa: CASRSGTKSSYNEQFF
cdr3_nt: TGTGCCAGCAGATCCGGGACAAAGAGCTCCTACAATGAGCAGTTCTTC

j_call: TRBJ2-6
d_call: .
clone_size: .
v_call: TRBV9
cdr3_aa: CASSVTRASGANVLTF
cdr3_nt: TGTGCCAGCAGCGTAACAAGGGCCTCTGGGGCCAACGTCCTGACTTTC

j_call: TRBJ1-5
d_call: .
clone_size: .
v_call: TRBV2
cdr3_aa: CASSDRGNQPQHF
cdr3_nt: TGTGCCAGCAGTGACCGGGGCAATCAGCCCCAGCATTTT

j_call: TRBJ1-3
d_call: .
clone_size: .
v_call: TRBV5-4
cdr3_aa: CASSHARGPSGNTIYF
cdr3_nt: TGTGCCAGCAGCCACGCGCGGGGGCCCTCTGGAAACACCATATATTTT

j_call: TRBJ2-2
d_call: TRBD1
clone_size: .
v_call: TRBV19
cdr3_aa: CASSLGQGVTGELFF
cdr3_nt: TGTGCCAGTAGCCTCGGACAGGGCGTCACCGGGGAGCTGTTTTTT

j_call: TRBJ2-1
d_call: .
clone_size: .
v_call: TRBV7-9
cdr3_aa: CASSSPGISHNEQFF
cdr3_nt: TGTGCCAGCAGCTCTCCCGGGATTTCCCACAATGAGCAGTTCTTC

j_call: TRBJ2-5
d_call: TRBD2
clone_size: .
v_call: TRBV15
cdr3_aa: CATSRDGGGTQYF
cdr3_nt: TGTGCCACCAGCAGAGATGGGGGGGGGACCCAGTACTTC

j_call: TRBJ2-5
d_call: TRBD2
clone_size: .
v_call: TRBV7-3
cdr3_aa: CASSAAGAQETQYF
cdr3_nt: TGTGCCAGCAGCGCAGCGGGAGCGCAAGAGACCCAGTACTTC

j_call: TRBJ1-5
d_call: TRBD1
clone_size: .
v_call: TRBV27
cdr3_aa: CASSNGTAIQPQHF
cdr3_nt: TGTGCCAGCAGCAACGGGACAGCAATTCAGCCCCAGCATTTT

j_call: TRBJ2-1
d_call: TRBD2
clone_size: .
v_call: TRBV5-1
cdr3_aa: CASSLREKEFF
cdr3_nt: TGCGCCAGCAGCCTGCGGGAGAAGGAGTTCTTC

j_call: TRBJ2-2
d_call: .
clone_size: .
v_call: TRBV7-2
cdr3_aa: CASSYGSRSTRELFF
cdr3_nt: TGTGCCAGCAGTTATGGGTCGCGGTCCACCCGGGAGCTGTTTTTT

j_call: TRBJ2-2
d_call: .
clone_size: once
v_call: TRBV5-5
cdr3_aa: CASSLNPAGATGELFF
cdr3_nt: TGTGCCAGCAGCTTGAACCCGGCCGGGGCAACCGGGGAGCTGTTTTTT

j_call: TRBJ2-3
d_call: .
clone_size: .
v_call: TRBV7-6
cdr3_aa: CASSLGVIPTDTQYF
cdr3_nt: TGTGCCAGCAGCTTAGGTGTCATCCCCACAGATACGCAGTATTTT

j_call: TRBJ1-2
d_call: .
clone_size: .
v_call: TRBV19
cdr3_aa: CASHYTPGQGNPGYTF
cdr3_nt: TGTGCCAGTCACTATACCCCGGGACAAGGGAATCCTGGCTACACCTTC

j_call: TRBJ2-2
d_call: .
clone_size: .
v_call: TRBV6-4
cdr3_aa: CASSREAGTGELFF
cdr3_nt: TGTGCCAGCAGTCGAGAAGCGGGCACCGGGGAGCTGTTTTTT

j_call: TRBJ2-5
d_call: .
clone_size: .
v_call: TRBV7-9
cdr3_aa: CASSLAGEWETQYF
cdr3_nt: TGTGCCAGCAGCTTAGCGGGGGAATGGGAGACCCAGTACTTC

j_call: TRBJ1-2
d_call: TRBD1
clone_size: .
v_call: TRBV28
cdr3_aa: CASSRQGWGDYGYTF
cdr3_nt: TGTGCCAGCAGCAGACAGGGGTGGGGTGACTATGGCTACACCTTC

j_call: TRBJ2-7
d_call: TRBD1
clone_size: .
v_call: TRBV28
cdr3_aa: CASSSPQGATGQAGGTYEQYF
cdr3_nt: TGTGCCAGCAGTTCACCCCAGGGGGCGACAGGCCAGGCAGGGGGAACCTACGAGCAGTACTTC

j_call: TRBJ1-3
d_call: .
clone_size: .
v_call: TRBV5-1
cdr3_aa: CASSLGALSSGNTIYF
cdr3_nt: TGCGCCAGCAGCTTAGGGGCCCTCAGCTCTGGAAACACCATATATTTT

j_call: TRBJ2-2
d_call: TRBD2
clone_size: .
v_call: TRBV7-9
cdr3_aa: CASSLTSGRGNTGELFF
cdr3_nt: TGTGCCAGCAGCTTAACTAGCGGGAGGGGAAACACCGGGGAGCTGTTTTTT

j_call: TRBJ2-7
d_call: .
clone_size: .
v_call: TRBV11-2
cdr3_aa: CASSLVRPVYEQYF
cdr3_nt: TGTGCCAGCAGCTTAGTACGCCCGGTGTACGAGCAGTACTTC

j_call: TRBJ2-3
d_call: TRBD1
clone_size: .
v_call: TRBV15
cdr3_aa: CATTHRDRRADTQYF
cdr3_nt: TGTGCCACCACCCACAGGGACAGGCGGGCAGATACGCAGTATTTT

j_call: TRBJ1-1
d_call: .
clone_size: .
v_call: TRBV11-3
cdr3_aa: CASSLDRREAFF
cdr3_nt: TGTGCCAGCAGCTTAGATCGGCGGGAAGCTTTCTTT

j_call: TRBJ2-2
d_call: TRBD2
clone_size: .
v_call: TRBV7-7
cdr3_aa: CAAREGNTGELFF
cdr3_nt: TGTGCCGCAAGGGAGGGGAACACCGGGGAGCTGTTTTTT

j_call: TRBJ2-5
d_call: .
clone_size: .
v_call: TRBV27
cdr3_aa: CASSRRELETQYF
cdr3_nt: TGTGCCAGCAGTCGCAGGGAACTGGAGACCCAGTACTTC

j_call: TRBJ1-2
d_call: .
clone_size: few
v_call: TRBV5-1
cdr3_aa: CASSFLGNYGYTF
cdr3_nt: TGCGCCAGCAGCTTCCTGGGAAACTATGGCTACACCTTC

j_call: TRBJ1-1
d_call: .
clone_size: .
v_call: TRBV7-9
cdr3_aa: CASSLTAGQAFF
cdr3_nt: TGTGCCAGCAGCCTAACGGCCGGGCAGGCTTTCTTT

j_call: TRBJ1-5
d_call: .
clone_size: .
v_call: TRBV19
cdr3_aa: CAIGTGSNQPQHF
cdr3_nt: TGTGCCATCGGGACGGGGAGCAATCAGCCCCAGCATTTT

j_call: TRBJ2-6
d_call: TRBD1
clone_size: .
v_call: TRBV25-1
cdr3_aa: CASSQTGGAPGANVLTF
cdr3_nt: TGTGCCAGCAGTCAGACAGGGGGCGCCCCTGGGGCCAACGTCCTGACTTTC

j_call: TRBJ2-1
d_call: TRBD2
clone_size: .
v_call: TRBV11-3
cdr3_aa: CASSPRSGIYNEQFF
cdr3_nt: TGTGCCAGCAGCCCCCGCAGCGGGATTTACAATGAGCAGTTCTTC

j_call: TRBJ2-1
d_call: TRBD2
clone_size: .
v_call: TRBV5-1
cdr3_aa: CASSSGLAGGRQFF
cdr3_nt: TGCGCCAGCAGCTCAGGACTAGCGGGAGGTCGGCAGTTCTTC

j_call: TRBJ1-2
d_call: .
clone_size: .
v_call: TRBV28
cdr3_aa: CASSRPPDGYTF
cdr3_nt: TGTGCCAGCAGTCGTCCCCCGGATGGCTACACCTTC

j_call: TRBJ2-7
d_call: TRBD1
clone_size: .
v_call: TRBV11-3
cdr3_aa: CASSLDGQGSYEQYF
cdr3_nt: TGTGCCAGCAGCTTAGACGGACAGGGATCCTACGAGCAGTACTTC

j_call: TRBJ2-1
d_call: .
clone_size: .
v_call: TRBV12-5
cdr3_aa: CASGLGVQFSSYNEQFF
cdr3_nt: TGTGCTAGTGGTTTGGGTGTCCAGTTCTCTTCATACAATGAGCAGTTCTTC

j_call: TRBJ1-4
d_call: TRBD1
clone_size: .
v_call: TRBV7-9
cdr3_aa: CASSQDVLTGVGEKLFF
cdr3_nt: TGTGCCAGCAGCCAAGATGTCCTGACAGGGGTTGGGGAAAAACTGTTTTTT